A single sample is the source of the 20 T cell receptor beta chains below, sequenced in a study of T-cell reconstitution after alpha-beta-depleted transplantation in children. Preparation of the TCRbeta library involved a method that used unique molecular identifiers. MiXCR, run by TCRdb on the PCR reads, gives a single entry per CDR3 protein. The sample shows around 210,000 distinct CDR3 sequences, around 7% of them seen only once. Sequenced here: PBMCs, sampled before TCRalphabeta/CD19-depleted stem cell transplant. These receptors were taken from a boy aged 2 to 10 with acute lymphoblastic leukemia, due to receive a stem cell transplant.

The chain is built from TRBV21-1 and TRBJ1-2; the table's D call, TRBD1, was not checked against the DNA. TRBV21-1 is a pseudogene. The length of the CDR3 is 17 residues. The CDR3 here is CASSTPGQGAVNYGYTF. CDR3 sequence (DNA): TGTGCCAGCAGCACACCGGGACAGGGGGCAGTCAACTATGGCTACACCTTC.

This clonotype came up many times. CDR3 nucleotide sequence: TGTGCCAGTTTCACGAATTCACCCCTCCACTTT. Encoded protein: CASFTNSPLHF. V usage is TRBV28 and J usage is TRBJ1-6; D unresolved. The CDR3 sequence is 11 residues long. The germline V and J ends were trimmed by 9 bases and 7 bases, with 7 bases remaining between them. Germline V lookup: CDR1 MDHEN, CDR2 SYDVKM.

This clonotype was seen many times. This sequence joins TRBV20-1 and TRBJ2-3, with D unresolved. Trimming stripped 0 bases from V and 0 bases from J, with 10 bases between. CDR1 DFQATT and CDR2 SNEGSKA come from the germline V gene (reference sequence). The CDR3 is 15 amino acids. The CDR3 DNA reads TGCAGTGCTAGAGATTTTGGGGAAAGCACAGATACGCAGTATTTT. Its protein is CSARDFGESTDTQYF.

This clonotype has a count of ten or more. The chain joins TRBV6-5 to TRBJ1-1; no clear D. V lost 0 bases and J 0 bases, leaving 5 bases between the germline ends. The CDR3 covers 14 residues. In germline, CDR1 is MNHEY, CDR2 SVGAGI. The CDR3 sequence is CASSYSALNTEAFF. In nucleotides, the CDR3 is TGTGCCAGCAGTTACTCGGCCCTGAACACTGAAGCTTTCTTT.

The CDR3 region is CASSLLGTGDETQYF. The CDR3 DNA reads TGTGCCAGCAGTTTATTAGGGACAGGGGATGAGACCCAGTACTTC. This chain links TRBV27 with TRBJ2-5, with 10 bases identical to TRBD1. Trimming cost V 1 base and J 5 bases; bases outside gene matches: 4. This CDR3 is 15 amino acids long. Looked up from germline, CDR1 is MNHEY and CDR2 is SMNVEV (reference sequence).

This clonotype has at least ten counts. CDR3 nucleotides: TGTGCCACCATGCGAGGATCAGAAGCTTTCTTT. Encoded protein: CATMRGSEAFF. V is TRBV27 and J is TRBJ1-1; D gene ambiguous. CDR1 is MNHEY and CDR2 is SMNVEV in the germline V gene (reference sequence). This CDR3 has 11 residues. V was clipped by 10 bases and J by 8 bases, with 14 bases between them.

This clonotype was recorded many times. J is TRBJ2-1 and V is TRBV7-9; TRBD2 matches 8 bases. After removal of 5 bases from V and 2 bases from J, the junction contained 5 bases not matched to a gene. This CDR3 has 15 amino acids. The germline gives CDR1 SEHNR, CDR2 FQNEAQ (reference sequence). The CDR3 sequence: CASSQPGLAYNEQFF. CDR3 sequence (DNA): TGTGCCAGCAGCCAACCGGGACTAGCCTACAATGAGCAGTTCTTC. The full variable domain, completed using reference TRBV7-9 and TRBJ2-1, is DTGVSQNPRHKITKRGQNVTFRCDPISEHNRLYWYRQTLGQGPEFLTYFQNEAQLEKSRLLSDRFSAERPKGSFSTLEIQRTEQGDSAMYLCASSQPGLAYNEQFFGPGTRLTVL.

This clonotype was detected a few times. The chain joins TRBV6-2 or TRBV6-3 to TRBJ2-1; D might be TRBD1 (5 bases). The CDR3 is 13 residues long. Germline V gene lookup returns CDR1 MNHEY and CDR2 SVGEGT. The V gene lost 2 bases and the J gene lost 5 bases, with 7 bases spanning the gap. CDR3 region: CASSYVRDNEQFF. CDR3 DNA: TGTGCCAGCAGTTACGTCAGGGACAATGAGCAGTTCTTC.

This clonotype was picked up many times. This chain uses TRBV28 with TRBJ1-3; D not resolved. This CDR3 spans 15 amino acids. Germline V CDR1 and CDR2: MDHEN, SYDVKM. V lost 1 base, J lost 4 bases, and 11 bases lay in between. The chain's CDR3 is CASSLSARTGNTIYF. The CDR3 DNA follows: TGTGCCAGCAGTTTATCGGCCCGGACGGGAAACACCATATATTTT. The entire variable domain, with the rest obtained from reference TRBV28 and TRBJ1-3, is as follows: DVKVTQSSRYLVKRTGEKVFLECVQDMDHENMFWYRQDPGLGLRLIYFSYDVKMKEKGDIPEGYSVSREKKERFSLILESASTNQTSMYLCASSLSARTGNTIYFGEGSWLTVV.

The sample holds many counts of this clonotype. J is TRBJ1-5 and V is TRBV6-5, with no clear D. Germline CDR1 and CDR2: MNHEY and SVGAGI. Trimming took off 0 bases at V and 3 bases at J, with 9 bases between the two ends. The CDR3 runs 15 residues. The CDR3: CASSYSSTPNQPQHF. DNA for the CDR3: TGTGCCAGCAGTTACTCGTCTACTCCCAATCAGCCCCAGCATTTT.

The chain recombines TRBV27 with TRBJ2-7, with TRBD1 matching 7 bases. This CDR3 contains 18 residues. The germline V gene encodes CDR1 MNHEY and CDR2 SMNVEV (reference sequence). J was trimmed by 3 bases and V by 6 bases; bases with no gene match: 20. CDR3 residues: CASSEIGTEFLSNYEQYF. The CDR3, as DNA: TGTGCCAGCAGCGAAATCGGGACAGAATTCTTATCCAACTACGAGCAGTACTTC.

This clonotype was seen ten or more times. The chain employs TRBV29-1 and TRBJ1-1; D call uncertain. The CDR3 spans 11 residues. Per germline, CDR1 SQVTM and CDR2 ANQGSEA. Trimming took 5 bases from V and 10 from J, leaving 14 bases between them. CDR3 DNA: TGCAGCGTTTCGGACGACGATGGAGCTTTCTTT. This gives the protein CSVSDDDGAFF.

This clonotype came up many times. The CDR3, as DNA: TGTGCCAGCAGCTCCCTATTATTAGCGGGGTCCGGGGAGCTGTTTTTT. It codes for CASSSLLLAGSGELFF. The chain is built from TRBV6-5 and TRBJ2-2, with 8 bases aligning to TRBD2. CDR3 length: 16 amino acids. The ends lost 6 bases at V and 6 bases at J; junction bases unmatched: 12. Germline lookup yields CDR1 MNHEY and CDR2 SVGAGI.

V gene TRBV5-6 combines with J gene TRBJ2-2; no clear D gene. This CDR3 contains 12 residues. Germline values: CDR1 SGHDT, CDR2 YYEEEE. V lost 2 bases to trimming and J lost 9 bases, with 8 bases between them. The CDR3 is CASSFWMRELFF. The CDR3 region has the DNA TGTGCCAGCAGCTTTTGGATGAGGGAGCTGTTTTTT.

This clonotype was seen at least ten times. The rearrangement links TRBV7-9 to TRBJ2-3, with TRBD1 matching 7 bases. J was trimmed by 3 bases and V by 1 base; bases with no gene match: 7. CDR1 is SEHNR and CDR2 is FQNEAQ in the germline V gene (reference sequence). This CDR3 has 16 residues. The CDR3 sequence is CASSLDGGRGTDTQYF. The CDR3 bases are TGTGCCAGCAGCTTAGATGGTGGCAGGGGGACAGATACGCAGTATTTT.

This clonotype was observed at least ten times. The chain carries TRBV3-1 and TRBJ2-2; D gene unclear. The CDR3 runs 14 residues. Trimming stripped 2 bases from V and 6 bases from J, with 10 bases between. CDR1 is LGHDT and CDR2 is YNNKEL in the germline V gene (reference sequence). The CDR3 sequence: CASSQRRIPGELFF. For the CDR3, the DNA is TGTGCCAGCAGCCAAAGAAGGATCCCCGGGGAGCTGTTTTTT.

The rearrangement uses TRBV7-9 and TRBJ1-6; no firm D call. CDR1 and CDR2 from the germline V gene are SEHNR and FQNEAQ (reference sequence). The V end was cut by 5 bases, the J end by 10 bases, with 15 bases between. The CDR3 totals 14 residues. CDR3 sequence (DNA): TGTGCCAGCAGCCCAGATATTTGGGGATCACCCCTCCACTTT. Residues: CASSPDIWGSPLHF. Full variable domain (outside the CDR3, taken from reference TRBV7-9 and TRBJ1-6): DTGVSQNPRHKITKRGQNVTFRCDPISEHNRLYWYRQTLGQGPEFLTYFQNEAQLEKSRLLSDRFSAERPKGSFSTLEIQRTEQGDSAMYLCASSPDIWGSPLHFGNGTRLTVT.

This clonotype came up many times. V gene TRBV27 combines with J gene TRBJ1-5, with D perhaps matching TRBD1 (5 bases). CDR1 and CDR2 from the germline V gene are MNHEY and SMNVEV (reference sequence). The germline V and J ends were trimmed by 3 bases and 7 bases, with 13 bases remaining between them. The CDR3 spans 14 residues. This chain's CDR3 is CASSLGRVGQPQHF. CDR3 in DNA: TGTGCCAGCAGTTTGGGCAGGGTCGGACAGCCCCAGCATTTT.

This clonotype has a count of ten or more. V and J are TRBV9 and TRBJ2-1; D perhaps matches TRBD2 (5 bases). In germline, CDR1 is SGDLS, CDR2 YYNGEE. The V end was cut by 2 bases, the J end by 7 bases, with 10 bases between. The CDR3 contains 13 residues. The CDR3 loop is CASSVGSVNEQFF. The CDR3, as DNA: TGTGCCAGCAGCGTTGGTAGCGTGAATGAGCAGTTCTTC.

Many counts were recorded for this clonotype. The chain employs TRBV5-1 and TRBJ2-5; TRBD2 matches at 14 bases. Germline V CDR1 and CDR2: SGHRS, YFSETQ. With V trimmed by 5 bases and J by 5 bases, 14 bases remained unmatched. The CDR3 is 18 residues long. CDR3 region: CASRETGTSGRTRETQYF. The CDR3 region has the DNA TGCGCCAGCAGAGAGACCGGGACTAGCGGGAGAACGAGGGAGACCCAGTACTTC.